Below, 11 T cell receptor beta chains from the same sample are listed, as sequenced in a study of blood T cells in healthy people across ages (dated by TCRdb to the mid-2010s). The method was 5' RACE. Sequencing was carried out with an Illumina HiSeq 2500. A second roughly 6 to 12 cycle PCR used a sample-barcoded 5' primer and a J-beta primer mix. TCRdb passed the public sequencing reads through fastp at Q25 and MiXCR, retaining productive beta sequences. Rows are combined by CDR3 protein, so each entry shows the most common genes and DNA. This sample comprises approximately 1.5 million distinct CDR3 sequences, 40% to 45% of them detected only once. The ten largest clones take up about 4% of the sample. The material sequenced was blood. Every receptor here comes from a woman aged 18-29 years in good health.

The genes are TRBV6-6 and TRBJ1-5; D not certain. Trimming cost V 7 bases and J 2 bases, with 12 bases left between them. The length of the CDR3 is 14 residues. CDR1 and CDR2 from the germline V gene are MNHNY and SVGAGI (reference sequence). As DNA, the CDR3 is TGTGCCAGCACTAACCTTCTGGGCAATCAGCCCCAGCATTTT. Protein product: CASTNLLGNQPQHF.

A few counts support this clonotype. V is TRBV4-1 and J is TRBJ1-4; no reliable D call. The CDR3 has 12 residues. Trimming shortened V by 3 bases and J by 7 bases, and 6 bases separated the two germline ends. The germline CDR1 and CDR2 sequences are MGHRA and YSYEKL. CDR3 sequence reads: CASSHAGEKLFF. The CDR3 nucleotides are TGCGCCAGCAGCCATGCGGGTGAAAAACTGTTTTTT.

A few counts support this clonotype. This chain links TRBV12-3 or TRBV12-4 with TRBJ1-5; no clear D. The length of the CDR3 is 13 residues. V was clipped by 3 bases and J by 3 bases, with 6 bases between them. CDR3 sequence: CASSLWTNQPQHF. Written as DNA, the CDR3 is TGTGCCAGCAGTTTGTGGACCAATCAGCCCCAGCATTTT.

The V call is TRBV7-3, the J call TRBJ2-7; 7 bases line up with TRBD2. Germline loops: CDR1 SGHTA, CDR2 FQGTGA. V trimming: 1 base; J trimming: 3 bases; junction bases outside the gene matches: 6. The CDR3 runs to 15 residues. CDR3 DNA: TGTGCCAGCAGCTTAATCCGAGCGGGAAACTACGAGCAGTACTTC. Protein sequence: CASSLIRAGNYEQYF.

This chain uses TRBV30 with TRBJ2-1; D is unresolved. Trimming left V 2 bases short and J 6 bases short, with 11 bases between. CDR1 and CDR2 (germline): GTSNPN, SVGIG (reference sequence). This CDR3 is built from 13 residues. CDR3 loop: CAWSTINTNEQFF. The CDR3 DNA reads as TGTGCCTGGAGTACCATTAACACCAATGAGCAGTTCTTC. Full variable domain (rest looked up from reference TRBV30 and TRBJ2-1): SQTIHQWPATLVQPVGSPLSLECTVEGTSNPNLYWYRQAAGRGLQLLFYSVGIGQISSEVPQNLSASRPQDRQFILSSKKLLLSDSGFYLCAWSTINTNEQFFGPGTRLTVL.

The chain recombines TRBV20-1 with TRBJ2-1; 10 bases line up with TRBD2. The V gene's germline CDR1 is DFQATT and CDR2 SNEGSKA (reference sequence). CDR3 length equals 15 residues. J was trimmed by 6 bases and V by 0 bases; bases with no gene match: 5. The CDR3 spells CSARDPSGSSNEQFF. The DNA of the CDR3 is TGCAGTGCTAGAGATCCTAGCGGGAGTTCCAATGAGCAGTTCTTC.

The CDR3 reads CSAPGQREKLFF. The CDR3 bases are TGCAGTGCACCGGGACAGCGAGAAAAACTGTTTTTT. The rearrangement joins TRBV20-1 to TRBJ1-4; 7 bases map to TRBD1. CDR1 DFQATT and CDR2 SNEGSKA come from the germline V gene (reference sequence). J gave up 8 bases and V 6 bases, and 6 bases lay outside the gene matches. The CDR3 is made up of 12 amino acids.

This clonotype was seen many times. The chain couples TRBV10-3 to TRBJ2-7; D not certain. The CDR3 length is 10 residues. The germline V gene has CDR1 ENHRY and CDR2 SYGVKD. V was trimmed by 7 bases and J by 11 bases, leaving 12 bases between them. The CDR3 DNA reads as TGTGCCATCATGGCAGGACGTGAGTACTTC. Amino acids: CAIMAGREYF.

Comments on this clonotype: Sequence at one end of the junction differs from germline and may be a read error. J is TRBJ2-7 and V is TRBV7-9; D is unresolved. The CDR3 length is 10 residues. Germline V CDR1 and CDR2: SEHNR, FQNEAQ (reference sequence). CDR3 sequence: CASSYNEHYF. The CDR3 DNA reads as TGTGCCAGCAGCTACAATGAGCATTACTTC.

This clonotype occurred a few times. The chain is built from TRBV12-3 or TRBV12-4 and TRBJ2-7, with no clear D. The V gene lost 5 bases and the J gene lost 7 bases, with 18 bases spanning the gap. The CDR3 spans 14 residues. This CDR3 reads CASSPWTVPEEQYF. DNA of the CDR3: TGTGCCAGCAGTCCGTGGACCGTCCCTGAGGAGCAGTACTTC.

A few counts support this clonotype. The CDR3 DNA follows: TGTGCCACCAGTCGGGACAGTAACACAGATACGCAGTATTTT. This gives the protein CATSRDSNTDTQYF. The rearrangement uses TRBV24-1 and TRBJ2-3, with TRBD1 matching over 7 bases. The CDR3 runs 14 residues. CDR1 and CDR2 (germline): KGHDR, SFDVKD. J lost 2 bases, V lost 6 bases, and 4 bases had no gene match.